The next 7 T cell receptor beta chains were all read from a single sample in a study of cytomegalovirus exposure and HLA in healthy donors (dated by TCRdb to between 2016 and 2019). Library creation used the immunoSEQ multiplex PCR assay. For the multiplex PCR, a mixture combining 60 forward primers for TCR Vbeta segments and 13 reverse primers for TCR Jbeta segments was used. TCRdb provides this immuneACCESS table in a form limited to in-frame rearrangements. Some clones are lacking; in checked studies, under half of them reflect an unresolved V gene, and why the rest are absent is not known. This sample is represented by around 86,000 clones; 70% to 80% of them were singletons. The ten top clones hold under 3% of the sample. The sequencing input was PBMCs. All receptors come from a man aged 45-60 years in good health and CMV-seropositive.

V gene TRBV15 combines with J gene TRBJ2-5; weak D call: TRBD1 (5 bases). The closer fit of TRBJ2-7 to the DNA end suggests the J call may be wrong. This CDR3 has 14 residues. Germline values: CDR1 LNHNV, CDR2 YYDKDF (reference sequence). The CDR3 DNA sequence: TGTGCCACCAGCAGTACCACAGGAACCTACGAGCAGTACTTC. The encoded protein is CATSSTTGTYEQYF.

Only one count was recorded for this clone. The genes are TRBV19 and TRBJ1-4; D uncertain. Trimming pared 7 bases from V and 4 bases from J, leaving 10 bases between. Germline V gene lookup returns CDR1 LNHDA and CDR2 SQIVND (reference sequence). The CDR3 runs to 13 residues. CDR3 sequence: CASTKEHNEKLFF. CDR3 bases: TGTGCCAGTACCAAGGAGCATAATGAAAAACTGTTTTTT.

This clone was seen more than once but under ten times. The chain carries TRBV25-1 and TRBJ1-4; D call uncertain. The CDR3 consists of 12 residues. With 3 bases removed from V and 13 bases from J, the gap between germline ends came to 12 bases. Germline V lookup: CDR1 MGHDK, CDR2 SYGVNS. The CDR3 nucleotides read TGTGCCAGCAGTGATTCTGAACGGGTACTGTTTTTT. Translating it yields CASSDSERVLFF.

The chain employs TRBV19 and TRBJ2-7; TRBD1 agrees at 9 bases. Looked up from germline, CDR1 is LNHDA and CDR2 is SQIVND (reference sequence). The trim removed 4 bases at V and 4 bases at J, leaving 2 bases unmatched. This CDR3 is built from 13 residues. As DNA, the CDR3 is TGTGCCAGTAGTACGGGACAGGGTTACGAGCAGTACTTC. It translates to CASSTGQGYEQYF.

This clone has just one count. The V call is TRBV7-2, the J call TRBJ1-4; D call uncertain. The germline CDR1 and CDR2 sequences are SGHTA and FQGNSA. Trimming left V 5 bases short and J 1 base short, with 11 bases between. CDR3 length: 15 residues. The CDR3 DNA reads as TGTGCCAGCAGCCCCCTCGCGGTAACTAATGAAAAACTGTTTTTT. Protein sequence: CASSPLAVTNEKLFF.

The V gene is TRBV7-2, the J gene TRBJ2-1; D is possibly TRBD2 (5 bases). In germline, CDR1 is SGHTA, CDR2 FQGNSA. CDR3 size: 15 residues. V lost 5 bases and J 5 bases, leaving 16 bases between the germline ends. The chain's CDR3 is CASSVGTSINNEQFF. The CDR3 DNA reads as TGTGCCAGCAGCGTCGGTACTAGTATAAACAATGAGCAGTTCTTC.

The chain is built from TRBV10-1 and TRBJ1-4; no clear D. The length of the CDR3 is 16 residues. Germline lookup yields CDR1 WNHNN and CDR2 SYGVQD (reference sequence). Trimming removed 6 bases at V and 0 bases at J, with 14 bases between. The CDR3 coding sequence is TGCGCCAGCAGGGGAGGGCGATATGCAACTAATGAAAAACTGTTTTTT. This translates into CASRGGRYATNEKLFF.